The clone carrying this T cell receptor beta chain was seen a single time. The antigen remains undetermined. CD45RO-negative, CCR7-positively selected cells formed the naive CD8 fraction, excluding terminally differentiated effector memory CD45RA+ cells. The data derive from a study of shared clonotypes between healthy human individuals. Whole-study results and caveats: The diversity represented, both genetic and in exposure history, was limited by few donors.

Profiled with immunoSEQ multiplex PCR; TCRdb holds only in-frame clones, not every one. The sample has around 700,000 clones, just over 90% seen once; the top ten hold approximately 24%. CDR1 is SGHTA, CDR2 FQGNSA, per germline. V lost 5 bases, J lost 8 bases, and 15 bases lay in between. The CDR3 loop spans 13 amino acids. Source material: naive CD8+ T cells sorted from blood. The TCR originated in a man aged 25 to 40 in good health. This chain uses TRBV7-2 with TRBJ1-2; no clear D gene. In DNA form, the CDR3 reads TGTGCCAGCAGCCCCATCGTCTCTGACGGCTACACCTTC. This sequence encodes CASSPIVSDGYTF.